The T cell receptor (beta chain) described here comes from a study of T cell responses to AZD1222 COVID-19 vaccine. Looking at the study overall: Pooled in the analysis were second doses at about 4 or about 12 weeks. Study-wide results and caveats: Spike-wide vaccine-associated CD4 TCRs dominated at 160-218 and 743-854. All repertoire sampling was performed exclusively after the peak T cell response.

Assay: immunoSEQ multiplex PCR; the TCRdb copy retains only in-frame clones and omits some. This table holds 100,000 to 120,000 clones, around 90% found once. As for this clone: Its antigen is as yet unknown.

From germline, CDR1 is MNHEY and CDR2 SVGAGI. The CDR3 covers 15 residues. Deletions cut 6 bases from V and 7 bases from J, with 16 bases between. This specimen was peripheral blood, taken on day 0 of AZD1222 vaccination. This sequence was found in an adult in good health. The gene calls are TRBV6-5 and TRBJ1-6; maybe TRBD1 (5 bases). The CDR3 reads CASSPLAGDNSPLHF. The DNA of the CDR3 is TGTGCCAGCAGCCCGCTAGCGGGGGACAATTCACCCCTCCACTTT.